This TCR beta chain is from a study of T cell clusters in autoimmune cytopenias. This clonotype is classed as medium-sized by frequency. Antigen specificity is unknown. TRB was amplified by touch-down multiplex PCR, primer pools A and B combined. From its re-call of the multiplex PCR reads, TCRdb lists each CDR3 protein once, without DNA. The record lists around 7,000 distinct CDR3 sequences, of which the ten most abundant hold approximately 9.9%. TRB was amplified from roughly 0.25 ug of peripheral blood genomic DNA per sample. This CDR3 is built from 13 residues. From germline, CDR1 is SQVTM and CDR2 ANQGSEA. Study conclusions and caveats: Physiological T cell clusters of healthy donors were apparently absent in primary autoimmune cytopenia patients.

The data also belong to a second study, concerning T cell repertoires in aging, cancer and after chemotherapy.

The sequenced sample was peripheral blood. The chain couples TRBV29-1 to TRBJ2-3; the TRBD1 assignment by TCRdb is unverifiable without DNA. This receptor was taken from a human donor in good health. The CDR3 region is CSVAVQGAYTQYF.